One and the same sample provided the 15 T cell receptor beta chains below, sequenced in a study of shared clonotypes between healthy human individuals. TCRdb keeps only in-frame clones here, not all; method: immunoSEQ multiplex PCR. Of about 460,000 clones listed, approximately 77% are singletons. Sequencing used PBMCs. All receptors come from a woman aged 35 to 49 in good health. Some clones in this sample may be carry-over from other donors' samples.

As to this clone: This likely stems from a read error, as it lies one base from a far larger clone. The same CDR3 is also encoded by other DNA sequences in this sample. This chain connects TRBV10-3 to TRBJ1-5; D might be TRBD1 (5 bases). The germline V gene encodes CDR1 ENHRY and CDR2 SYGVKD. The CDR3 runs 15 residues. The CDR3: CASSPQWGGSQPQHF. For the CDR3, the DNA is TGTGCCAGCAGTCCACAGTGGGGGGGGAGTCAACCCCAGCATTTT.

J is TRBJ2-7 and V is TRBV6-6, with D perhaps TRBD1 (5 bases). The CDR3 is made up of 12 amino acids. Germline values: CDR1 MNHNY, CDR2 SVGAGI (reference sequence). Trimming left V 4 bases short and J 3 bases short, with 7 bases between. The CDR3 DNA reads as TGTGCCAGCAGTTGGGGCGACTACGAGCAGTACTTC. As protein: CASSWGDYEQYF.

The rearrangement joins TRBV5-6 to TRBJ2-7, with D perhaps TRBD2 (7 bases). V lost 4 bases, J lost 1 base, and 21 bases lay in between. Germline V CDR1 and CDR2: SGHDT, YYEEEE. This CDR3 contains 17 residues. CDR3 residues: CASSLEQRGGVSYEQYF. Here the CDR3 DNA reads TGTGCCAGCAGCCTGGAACAGAGGGGGGGAGTATCCTACGAGCAGTACTTC. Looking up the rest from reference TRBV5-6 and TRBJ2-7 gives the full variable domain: DAGVTQSPTHLIKTRGQQVTLRCSPKSGHDTVSWYQQALGQGPQFIFQYYEEEERQRGNFPDRFSGHQFPNYSSELNVNALLLGDSALYLCASSLEQRGGVSYEQYFGPGTRLTVT.

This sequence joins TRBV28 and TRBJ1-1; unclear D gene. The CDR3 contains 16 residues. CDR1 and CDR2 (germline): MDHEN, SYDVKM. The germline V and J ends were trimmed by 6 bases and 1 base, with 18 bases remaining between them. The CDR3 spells CASSRPDWAGNTEAFF. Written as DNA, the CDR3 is TGTGCCAGCAGCCGACCTGACTGGGCAGGGAACACTGAAGCTTTCTTT.

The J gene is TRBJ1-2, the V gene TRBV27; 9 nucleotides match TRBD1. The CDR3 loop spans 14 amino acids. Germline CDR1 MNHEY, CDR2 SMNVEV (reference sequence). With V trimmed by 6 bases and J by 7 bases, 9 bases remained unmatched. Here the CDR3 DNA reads TGTGCCAGCAGGAATGCCGGGACAGGGTTTGGCTACACCTTC. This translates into CASRNAGTGFGYTF.

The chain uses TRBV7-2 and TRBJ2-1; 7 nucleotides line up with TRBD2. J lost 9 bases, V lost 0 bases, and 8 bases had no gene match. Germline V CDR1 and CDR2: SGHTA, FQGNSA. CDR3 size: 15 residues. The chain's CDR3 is CASSLARLADVEQFF. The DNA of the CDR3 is TGTGCCAGCAGCTTAGCGCGGCTAGCGGATGTTGAGCAGTTCTTC.

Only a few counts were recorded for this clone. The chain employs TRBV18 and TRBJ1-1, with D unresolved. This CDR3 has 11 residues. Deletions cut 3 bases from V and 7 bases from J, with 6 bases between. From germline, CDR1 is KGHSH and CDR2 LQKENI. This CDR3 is CASSPEGEAFF. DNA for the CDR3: TGTGCCAGCTCACCCGAGGGTGAAGCTTTCTTT.

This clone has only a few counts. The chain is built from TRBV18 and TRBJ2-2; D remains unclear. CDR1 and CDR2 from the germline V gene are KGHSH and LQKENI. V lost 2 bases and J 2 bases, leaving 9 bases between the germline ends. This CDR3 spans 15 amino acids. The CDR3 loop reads CASSPFPANTGELFF. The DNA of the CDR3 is TGTGCCAGCTCACCATTCCCAGCCAACACCGGGGAGCTGTTTTTT.

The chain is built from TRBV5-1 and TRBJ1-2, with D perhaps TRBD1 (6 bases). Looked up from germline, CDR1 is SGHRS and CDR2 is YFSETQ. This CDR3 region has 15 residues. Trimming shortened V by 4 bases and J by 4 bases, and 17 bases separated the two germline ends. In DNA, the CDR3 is TGCGCCAGCAGCCCCGAACCGGGACAAGTCTATGGCTACACCTTC. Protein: CASSPEPGQVYGYTF.

This CDR3 reads CATSRDRGRGETQYF. The CDR3 nucleotides are TGTGCCACCAGCAGAGATAGGGGGAGGGGAGAGACCCAGTACTTC. The chain joins TRBV15 to TRBJ2-5; TRBD2 is a possible D gene (7 bases). From germline, CDR1 is LNHNV and CDR2 YYDKDF (reference sequence). The V end lost 0 bases, the J end lost 4 bases, and 12 bases lay between the germline ends. CDR3 length: 15 amino acids. Drawing the rest from reference TRBV15 and TRBJ2-5, the complete variable domain is DAMVIQNPRYQVTQFGKPVTLSCSQTLNHNVMYWYQQKSSQAPKLLFHYYDKDFNNEADTPDNFQSRRPNTSFCFLDIRSPGLGDTAMYLCATSRDRGRGETQYFGPGTRLLVL.

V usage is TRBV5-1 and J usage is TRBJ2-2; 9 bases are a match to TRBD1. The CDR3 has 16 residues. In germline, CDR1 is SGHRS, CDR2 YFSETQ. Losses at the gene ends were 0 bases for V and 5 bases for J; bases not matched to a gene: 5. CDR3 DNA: TGCGCCAGCAGCTTGGACAGGGGGCTACGAACCGGGGAGCTGTTTTTT. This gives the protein CASSLDRGLRTGELFF.

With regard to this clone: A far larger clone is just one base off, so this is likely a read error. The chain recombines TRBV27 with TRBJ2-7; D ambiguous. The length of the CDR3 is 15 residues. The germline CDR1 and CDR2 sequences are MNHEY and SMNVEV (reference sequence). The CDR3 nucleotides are TGTGCCAGCAGCCCCTTTAGTCCCCTTCGTTACGAGCAGTGCTTC. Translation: CASSPFSPLRYEQCF.

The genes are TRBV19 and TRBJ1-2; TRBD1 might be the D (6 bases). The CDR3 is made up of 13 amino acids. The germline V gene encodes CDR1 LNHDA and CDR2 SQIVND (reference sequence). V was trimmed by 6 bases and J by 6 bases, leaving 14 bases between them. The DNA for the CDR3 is TGTGCCAGTAGCTTCCAGGGGAGCCATGGCTACACCTTC. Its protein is CASSFQGSHGYTF.

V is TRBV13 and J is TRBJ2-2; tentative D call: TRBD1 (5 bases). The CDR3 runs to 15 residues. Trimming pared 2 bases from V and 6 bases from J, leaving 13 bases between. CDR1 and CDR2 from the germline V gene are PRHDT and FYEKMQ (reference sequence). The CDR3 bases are TGTGCCAGCAGCTTATCAGGGTTCATAGCCGGGGAGCTGTTTTTT. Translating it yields CASSLSGFIAGELFF.

The DNA of the CDR3 is TGTGCCAGCAGCTCTGGGACAGGGGGTTTCGAGCAGTACTTC. Protein: CASSSGTGGFEQYF. The gene calls are TRBV11-3 and TRBJ2-7, with 11 bases lining up with TRBD1. The V gene's germline CDR1 is SGHNT and CDR2 YENEEA. Trimming at V came to 4 bases and at J to 6 bases, leaving 5 bases not matched to a gene. This CDR3 region has 14 residues.